These T cell receptor beta chains were read from a single sample in a study of T cells in Graves' hyperthyroidism and ophthalmopathy. TCRdb fed the multiplex PCR reads into MiXCR, producing one record per CDR3 protein. The sample lists 240,000 or so distinct CDR3 sequences, about 16% occurring once. Source material: blood. These receptors were taken from a woman aged 18 to 35 with Graves' ophthalmopathy. Each CDR3 is given with its conserved first and last residue. A D gene is named only where the DNA matches it firmly. Rows give clone size only sometimes, using once, few, many, or a class for an expanded clone.

clone_size d_call j_call v_call cdr3_nt cdr3_aa
many - TRBJ1-1 TRBV27 TGTGCCAGCAGCCCTTTCTCGGGGGGTGAAGCTTTCTTT CASSPFSGGEAFF
many - TRBJ2-3 TRBV7-2 TGTGCCAGCAGCTTAGTGGGACGTGTAGGAGATACGCAGTATTTT CASSLVGRVGDTQYF
many TRBD1 TRBJ1-1 TRBV7-9 TGTGCCAGCAGCGCAATCTACAGGGGGAACACTGAAGCTTTCTTT CASSAIYRGNTEAFF
many TRBD1 TRBJ2-1 TRBV28 TGTGCCAGCAGTTTCCGGGACAGTTGGAATGAGCAGTTCTTC CASSFRDSWNEQFF
many TRBD1 TRBJ2-3 TRBV27 TGTGCCAGCAGGATTGACAGGGAATATTCAGATACGCAGTATTTT CASRIDREYSDTQYF
- - TRBJ1-6 TRBV20-1 TGCAGTGCTAGAACCGATCCGGGTTCACCCCTCCACTTT CSARTDPGSPLHF
- - TRBJ1-5 TRBV28 TGTGCCAGCAGTTTACTCAGGGCTTCGAGCAATCAGCCCCAGCATTTT CASSLLRASSNQPQHF
many - TRBJ2-7 TRBV7-2 TGTGCCAGCAGCTTAGAACGTACCCCTATCTACTTC CASSLERTPIYF
many TRBD1 TRBJ2-7 TRBV29-1 TGCAGCGTTGTAAGGGGGCCGGGTGAGCAGTACTTC CSVVRGPGEQYF
many - TRBJ1-1 TRBV2 TGTGCCAGCAGGACTCTACGGGAGAACACTGAAGCTTTCTTT CASRTLRENTEAFF
many - TRBJ1-5 TRBV30 TGTGCCTGTCAAACCGGGGATAGCAATCAGCCCCAGCATTTT CACQTGDSNQPQHF
few - TRBJ2-7 TRBV19 TGTGCCAGTAGTATCCCCAACTTTCACTCCTACGAGCAGTACTTC CASSIPNFHSYEQYF
many TRBD1 TRBJ2-7 TRBV20-1 TGCAGTGCTAGATTCGAAGGGACAGCCTACGAGCAGTACTTC CSARFEGTAYEQYF
- TRBD1 TRBJ1-6 TRBV6-1 TGTGCCAGCAGTCGCCGGGACAGCATATTAGCACCCCTCCACTTT CASSRRDSILAPLHF
many - TRBJ2-2 TRBV3-2 TGTGCCAGCAGCCCGTATAGGGTTAACACCGGGGAGCTGTTTTTT CASSPYRVNTGELFF
- TRBD1 TRBJ1-2 TRBV5-1 TGCGCCAGCAGCCTAATGACAGGGGACTATGGCTACACCTTC CASSLMTGDYGYTF
many TRBD2 TRBJ2-1 TRBV10-3 TGTGCCATTAGAGCGGGGGGGCTCAATGATGAGCAGTTCTTC CAIRAGGLNDEQFF
few - TRBJ1-5 TRBV19 TGTGCCAGTAGTATAGTGAATCTTGCCTACCGCGATGGCAATCAGCCCCAGCATTTT CASSIVNLAYRDGNQPQHF
- TRBD2 TRBJ2-2 TRBV19 TGTGCCAGTACTCCTCCGGGACTAGCCCTCAACACCGGGGAGCTGTTTTTT CASTPPGLALNTGELFF
few TRBD2 TRBJ2-3 TRBV9 TGTGCCAGCAGCGTTCTAGCGGCAGATACGCAGTATTTT CASSVLAADTQYF
many TRBD2 TRBJ2-1 TRBV28 TGTGCCAGCAGTCCACTGAGAGCGGGACTCAACAATGAGCAGTTCTTC CASSPLRAGLNNEQFF
many - TRBJ2-7 TRBV7-2 TGTGCCAGCAGCTTAGCCAGGGGCTACGAGCAGTACTTC CASSLARGYEQYF
few TRBD1 TRBJ1-3 TRBV7-4 TGTGCCAGCAGCTTAGAAGGGCAGGGGGCCTGCTCTGGAAACACCATATATTTT CASSLEGQGACSGNTIYF
many - TRBJ1-1 TRBV10-3 TGTGCCATCAGGGAAGATACCGGGACCCGGGCTTTCTTT CAIREDTGTRAFF
- TRBD1 TRBJ1-1 TRBV18 TGTGCCAGCTCAGTGAGACAGGGGGCCATCACTAAAGCTTTCTTT CASSVRQGAITKAFF
many - TRBJ1-2 TRBV27 TGTGCCAGCAGTTTAGGAGGGCACCCCTATGGCTACACCTTC CASSLGGHPYGYTF
many - TRBJ1-1 TRBV2 TGTGCCAGCAGGGAGGACGGAATGACTTTAAACGAAGCTTTCTTT CASREDGMTLNEAFF
many - TRBJ1-1 TRBV20-1 TGCAGTGCTAGAGATTCACCGAACACTGAAGCTTTCTTT CSARDSPNTEAFF
- - TRBJ1-2 TRBV5-5 TGTGCCAGCAGCTTGGCCGGAGGGAGGAAGGGCTACACCTTC CASSLAGGRKGYTF
many - TRBJ2-5 TRBV15 TGTGCCACCAGCAGAGATTGGGGGACGGAGACCCAGTACTTC CATSRDWGTETQYF
- - TRBJ2-5 TRBV9 TGTGCCAGCAGCTCAGGGGTTCGGCTAGAGACCCAGTACTTC CASSSGVRLETQYF
many - TRBJ1-2 TRBV6-5 TGTGCCAGCAGTTACGGGCAGCAGACTAACTATGGCTACACCTTC CASSYGQQTNYGYTF
many TRBD1 TRBJ1-2 TRBV3-1 TGTGCCAGCAGTCGACAGGGGGCGGGTGGCTACACCTTC CASSRQGAGGYTF